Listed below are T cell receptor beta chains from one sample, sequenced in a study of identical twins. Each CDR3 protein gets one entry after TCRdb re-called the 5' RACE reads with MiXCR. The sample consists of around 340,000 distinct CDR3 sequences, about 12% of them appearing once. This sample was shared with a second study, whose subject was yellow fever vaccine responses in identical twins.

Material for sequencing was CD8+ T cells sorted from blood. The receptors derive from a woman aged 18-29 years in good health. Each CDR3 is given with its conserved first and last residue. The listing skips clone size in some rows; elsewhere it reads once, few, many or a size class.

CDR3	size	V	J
CSYFGAGVSTDTQYF	many	TRBV29-1	TRBJ2-3
CASSQLGGIGGELFF	many	TRBV4-1	TRBJ2-2
CASSLNGGELFF	many	TRBV7-9	TRBJ2-2
CASSSLAGEKGWWAQYF	few	TRBV12-3/TRBV12-4	TRBJ2-5
CASSQGLWAFF	few	TRBV4-1	TRBJ1-1
CASTSMANTEAFF	NA	TRBV5-6	TRBJ1-1
CASSGTSGSLYEQYF	NA	TRBV10-2	TRBJ2-7
CASSQDLWPRVF	NA	TRBV4-1	TRBJ2-1
CASSVGQGHEETQYF	many	TRBV7-8	TRBJ2-5
CASSFRDTYNEQFF	few	TRBV5-5	TRBJ2-1
CASSLAGGLGAYEQYF	few	TRBV5-5	TRBJ2-7
CAGSQGGQGNEQFF	NA	TRBV11-3	TRBJ2-1
CASSLYLSGELFF	NA	TRBV5-1	TRBJ2-2
CASSLEGFRVYEQYF	NA	TRBV12-3/TRBV12-4	TRBJ2-7
CATSRALGARQPQHF	NA	TRBV15	TRBJ1-5
CASSLTGTDRNTEAFF	many	TRBV12-3/TRBV12-4	TRBJ1-1
CSARSGQATVGYTF	NA	TRBV20-1	TRBJ1-2
CASSVASKDAQDTQYF	few	TRBV9	TRBJ2-3
CASSSTSYQETQYF	few	TRBV11-2	TRBJ2-5
CATGDNSNQPQHF	NA	TRBV24-1	TRBJ1-5
CASSYGQVNTEAFF	NA	TRBV6-5	TRBJ1-1
CASSAIVGQQDEQFF	many	TRBV7-8	TRBJ2-1
CASSWGPYTDTQYF	few	TRBV27	TRBJ2-3
CSASAGPEQFF	few	TRBV20-1	TRBJ2-1